This T cell receptor beta chain was retrieved from a study of blood T cells in healthy people across ages. Study summary: Roughly one uniquely barcoded beta molecule per two T cells was captured. General study results and limits: Samples with more naive T cells showed higher observed beta diversity.

Germline values: CDR1 SGHTA, CDR2 FQGNSA. The CDR3 runs 13 residues. V dropped 5 bases and J dropped 5 bases, with 9 bases sitting between them. Primers used in a second PCR of roughly 7 to 12 cycles were a sample-barcoded 5' primer and a J-beta primer mix. In TCRdb, the 5' RACE reads were re-called with MiXCR into one record per CDR3 protein. The data hold around 1,000,000 distinct CDR3 sequences, with under 30% observed a single time. Only a few counts were recorded for this clonotype. The antigen is undetermined. These sequences were also reported in another study, on T cells of mothers and their children. As reported in that work: Related mother and child pairs showed slightly greater overlap (not significant) than unrelated pairs did.

This chain links TRBV7-2 with TRBJ1-4; no definite D call. Input material: blood. The TCR sequence derives from a girl aged 2-10 years in good health. CDR3 in amino acids: CASSISRNEKLFF. CDR3 coding DNA: TGTGCCAGCAGCATTTCCAGGAATGAAAAACTGTTTTTT.